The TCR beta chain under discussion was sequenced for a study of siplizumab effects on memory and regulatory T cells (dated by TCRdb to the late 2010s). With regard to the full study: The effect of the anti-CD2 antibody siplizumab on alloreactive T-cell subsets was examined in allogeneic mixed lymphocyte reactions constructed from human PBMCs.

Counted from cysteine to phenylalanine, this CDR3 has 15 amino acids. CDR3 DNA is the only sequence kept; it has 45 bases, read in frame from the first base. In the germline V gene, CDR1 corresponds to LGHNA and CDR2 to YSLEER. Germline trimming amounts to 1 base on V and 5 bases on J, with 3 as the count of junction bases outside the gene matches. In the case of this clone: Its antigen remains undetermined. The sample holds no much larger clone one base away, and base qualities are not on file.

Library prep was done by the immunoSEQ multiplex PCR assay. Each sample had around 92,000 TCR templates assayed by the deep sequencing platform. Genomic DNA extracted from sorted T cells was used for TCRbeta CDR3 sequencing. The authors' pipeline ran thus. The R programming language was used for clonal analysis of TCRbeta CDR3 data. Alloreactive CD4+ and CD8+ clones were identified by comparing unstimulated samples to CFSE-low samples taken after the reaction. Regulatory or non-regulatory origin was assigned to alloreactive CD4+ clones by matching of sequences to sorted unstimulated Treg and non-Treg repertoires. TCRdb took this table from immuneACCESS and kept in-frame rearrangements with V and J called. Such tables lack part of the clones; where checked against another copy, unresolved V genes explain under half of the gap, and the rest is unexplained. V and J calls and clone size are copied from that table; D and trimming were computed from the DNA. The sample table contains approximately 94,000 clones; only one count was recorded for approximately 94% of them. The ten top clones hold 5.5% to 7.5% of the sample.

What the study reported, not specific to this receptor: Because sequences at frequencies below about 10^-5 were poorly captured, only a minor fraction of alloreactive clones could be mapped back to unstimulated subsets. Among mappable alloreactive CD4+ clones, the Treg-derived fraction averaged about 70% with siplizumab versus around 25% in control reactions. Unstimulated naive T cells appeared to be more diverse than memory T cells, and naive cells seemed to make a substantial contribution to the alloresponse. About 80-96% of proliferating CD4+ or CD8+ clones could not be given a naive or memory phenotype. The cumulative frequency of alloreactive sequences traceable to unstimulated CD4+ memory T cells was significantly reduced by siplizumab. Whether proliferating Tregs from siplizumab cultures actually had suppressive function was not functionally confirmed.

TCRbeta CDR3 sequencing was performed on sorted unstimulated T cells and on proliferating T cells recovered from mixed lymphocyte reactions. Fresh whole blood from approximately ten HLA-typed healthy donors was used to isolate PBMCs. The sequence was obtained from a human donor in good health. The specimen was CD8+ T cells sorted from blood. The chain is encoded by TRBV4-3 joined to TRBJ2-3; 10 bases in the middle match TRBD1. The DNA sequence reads TGCGCCAGCAGCCAAGTGACAGGGGGCGTAGATACGCAGTATTTT. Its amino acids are CASSQVTGGVDTQYF.